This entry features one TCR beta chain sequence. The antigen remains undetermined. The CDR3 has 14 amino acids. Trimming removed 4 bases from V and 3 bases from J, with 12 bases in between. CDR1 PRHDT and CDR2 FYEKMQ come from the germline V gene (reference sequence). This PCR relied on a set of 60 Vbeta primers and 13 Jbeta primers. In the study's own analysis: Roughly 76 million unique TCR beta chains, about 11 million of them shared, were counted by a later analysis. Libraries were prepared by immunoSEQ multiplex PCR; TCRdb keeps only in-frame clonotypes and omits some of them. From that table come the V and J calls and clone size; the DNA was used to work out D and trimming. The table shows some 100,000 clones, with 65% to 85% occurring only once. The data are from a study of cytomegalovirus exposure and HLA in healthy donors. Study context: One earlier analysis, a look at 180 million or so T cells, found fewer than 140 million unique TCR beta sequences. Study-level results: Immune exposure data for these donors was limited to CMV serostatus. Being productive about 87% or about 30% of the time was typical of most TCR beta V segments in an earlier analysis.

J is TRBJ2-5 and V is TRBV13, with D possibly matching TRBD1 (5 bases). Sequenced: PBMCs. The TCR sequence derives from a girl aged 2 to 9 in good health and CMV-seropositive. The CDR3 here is CASSYLDREETQYF. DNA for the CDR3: TGTGCCAGCAGCTACCTCGACAGAGAAGAGACCCAGTACTTC.